This T cell receptor (beta chain) was recorded in a study of blood T cell repertoires in COVID-19. This clone was detected a few times. Clones were sequenced by immunoSEQ multiplex PCR, and TCRdb holds only the in-frame ones, with some missing. The table has 11,000 or so clones, approximately 70% seen once. The CDR3 spans 16 residues. Germline-derived CDR1 and CDR2 are KGHDR and SFDVKD. The V and J ends lost 1 base and 5 bases respectively, with 14 bases between them. The sequence came from a man in his 60s with COVID-19, enrolled during active disease. Material: peripheral blood. The chain has TRBV24-1 and TRBJ1-5; weak D call: TRBD1 (5 bases). The CDR3 sequence is CATSDFGRAPDQPQHF. The CDR3 DNA reads as TGTGCCACCAGTGATTTTGGCAGGGCGCCCGATCAGCCCCAGCATTTT.